A single sample gave rise to the 15 T cell receptor beta chains below, sequenced in a study of T-cell reconstitution after alpha-beta-depleted transplantation in children. The authors prepared the TCRbeta library with unique molecular identifiers. One entry per CDR3 protein, called by TCRdb with MiXCR from the PCR reads. The sample includes hundreds of thousands of distinct CDR3 sequences, 10% to 15% seen only once; the top ten take about 2%. Sequencing was performed on PBMCs, mostly from graft donor cells, taken 360 days after TCRalphabeta/CD19-depleted stem cell transplant. These receptors were taken from a male patient aged 10 to 17 who had a stem cell transplant for acute myeloid leukemia, so the T cells may come from the graft donor.

The chain combines TRBV7-9 with TRBJ2-7, with D unresolved. Trimming shortened V by 1 base and J by 5 bases, and 12 bases separated the two germline ends. Germline V gene lookup returns CDR1 SEHNR and CDR2 FQNEAQ (reference sequence). The CDR3 runs 14 residues. The CDR3 region is CASSLVPTWDEQYF. The CDR3, as DNA: TGTGCCAGCAGCTTAGTCCCGACCTGGGACGAGCAGTACTTC.

The chain carries TRBV19 and TRBJ1-2; D remains ambiguous. The V gene lost 3 bases and the J gene lost 3 bases, with 17 bases spanning the gap. In germline, CDR1 is LNHDA, CDR2 SQIVND (reference sequence). The CDR3 contains 16 residues. The CDR3 protein is CASSIGQDQGYYGYTF. CDR3 coding DNA: TGTGCCAGTAGTATCGGGCAGGACCAAGGTTACTATGGCTACACCTTC.

In this sample, this clonotype turned up many times. This chain connects TRBV28 to TRBJ2-7, with 11 bases fitting TRBD2. V was pared by 6 bases and J by 3 bases, with 7 bases of the junction left unmatched. The CDR3 runs to 15 residues. The V gene's germline CDR1 is MDHEN and CDR2 SYDVKM. The CDR3 DNA reads TGTGCCAGCAGCCAACTAGCGGGAGTCCTCTACGAGCAGTACTTC. Amino acid sequence: CASSQLAGVLYEQYF.

The V gene is TRBV28, the J gene TRBJ2-1; D is perhaps TRBD2 (6 bases). CDR3 length: 16 residues. With 2 bases removed from V and 7 bases from J, the gap between germline ends came to 18 bases. Per the germline V gene, CDR1 is MDHEN and CDR2 is SYDVKM. CDR3: CASSLTAGWGVNEQFF. CDR3 in DNA: TGTGCCAGCAGTTTAACGGCGGGGTGGGGGGTGAATGAGCAGTTCTTC.

This clonotype came up many times. DNA of the CDR3: TGCGCCAGCAGCCTTCTACAGGGTATGAACACTGAAGCTTTCTTT. Translating gives CASSLLQGMNTEAFF. The J gene is TRBJ1-1, the V gene TRBV4-3, with D maybe TRBD1 (6 bases). Trimming shortened V by 4 bases and J by 0 bases, and 12 bases separated the two germline ends. CDR3 length: 15 residues. CDR1 and CDR2 (germline): LGHNA, YSLEER.

This chain joins TRBV28 and TRBJ2-3, with TRBD2 matching over 15 bases. This CDR3 has 19 amino acids. With V trimmed by 2 bases and J by 1 base, 7 bases remained unmatched. Germline CDR1 reads MDHEN; CDR2 reads SYDVKM. Written as DNA, the CDR3 is TGTGCCAGCAGTTTACTGGGACTAGCGGGAGGTGGGGGCACAGATACGCAGTATTTT. Protein product: CASSLLGLAGGGGTDTQYF.

In its sample, this clonotype was seen many times. The genes are TRBV5-8 and TRBJ2-3; D might be TRBD2 (5 bases). Germline CDR1 reads SGHTS; CDR2 reads YDEGEE. The CDR3 covers 15 residues. V lost 3 bases and J lost 2, with 13 bases in between. The CDR3, as DNA: TGTGCCAGCAGCTCCTTCTCGGGGAACACAGATACGCAGTATTTT. Translating it yields CASSSFSGNTDTQYF.

This clonotype was seen a handful of times. The chain carries TRBV15 and TRBJ2-7, with 9 bases aligning to TRBD2. The length of the CDR3 is 15 residues. From germline, CDR1 is LNHNV and CDR2 YYDKDF (reference sequence). V dropped 0 bases and J dropped 4; count of bases not matched to a gene: 4. The CDR3 region is CATSRDLLAGYEQYF. CDR3 nucleotide sequence: TGTGCCACCAGCAGAGATCTCCTAGCGGGGTACGAGCAGTACTTC.

This clonotype was observed a handful of times. CDR3: CASSLAGRLAFATGELFF. The CDR3 DNA sequence: TGTGCCAGCAGTTTGGCCGGGAGACTAGCGTTTGCCACCGGGGAGCTGTTTTTT. This chain connects TRBV28 to TRBJ2-2, with 8 bases matching TRBD2. The V segment lost 3 bases and the J segment 4 bases; nucleotides outside the gene matches: 13. Per the germline V gene, CDR1 is MDHEN and CDR2 is SYDVKM. This CDR3 is 18 amino acids long. The whole variable domain, remainder taken from reference TRBV28 and TRBJ2-2, is DVKVTQSSRYLVKRTGEKVFLECVQDMDHENMFWYRQDPGLGLRLIYFSYDVKMKEKGDIPEGYSVSREKKERFSLILESASTNQTSMYLCASSLAGRLAFATGELFFGEGSRLTVL.

Many counts were recorded for this clonotype. V gene TRBV7-9 combines with J gene TRBJ2-7, with TRBD2 identical over 8 bases. J lost 6 bases, V lost 4 bases, and 2 bases had no gene match. The CDR3 has 12 residues. Germline V gives CDR1 SEHNR, CDR2 FQNEAQ (reference sequence). CDR3 in DNA: TGTGCCAGCAGCTGGACTAGCTCCGAGCAGTACTTC. It is translated as CASSWTSSEQYF.

V is TRBV11-1 and J is TRBJ2-1, with D perhaps matching TRBD1 or TRBD2 (5 bases each). CDR3 length: 15 residues. Germline-derived CDR1 and CDR2 are SGHAT and FQDESV (reference sequence). Trimming stripped 2 bases from V and 9 bases from J, with 17 bases between. This CDR3 is CASSLSGAVDSEQFF. CDR3 DNA sequence: TGTGCCAGCAGCTTATCCGGGGCAGTTGACAGTGAGCAGTTCTTC.

With regard to this clonotype: A much larger clone differs by one base, so this may be a read error. The J gene is TRBJ2-1, the V gene TRBV10-3, with 12 bases that match TRBD2. This CDR3 has 17 residues. CDR1 ENHRY and CDR2 SYGVKD come from the germline V gene. CDR3 sequence: CAISVTSGRPSYSEQFF. The CDR3 region has the DNA TGTGCCATCAGTGTTACTAGCGGGAGGCCCTCCTACAGTGAGCAGTTCTTC.

This clonotype was detected only a few times. The rearrangement links TRBV12-3 or TRBV12-4 to TRBJ1-6; D gene unclear. The CDR3 extends over 13 amino acids. The V and J ends lost 5 bases and 7 bases respectively, with 9 bases between them. The CDR3 DNA follows: TGTGCCAGCAGTCCGCAGTTAAATTCACCCCTCCACTTT. Translation: CASSPQLNSPLHF.

This clonotype appeared many times. The chain has TRBV7-8 and TRBJ2-1; TRBD2 matches at 9 bases. Germline CDR1 reads SGHVS; CDR2 reads FQNEAQ. Losses at the gene ends were 7 bases for V and 3 bases for J; bases not matched to a gene: 16. The CDR3 spans 18 residues. CDR3 in DNA: TGTGCCAGCATCCTTAGCGGGAGAGGTGGGGCTGACTACAATGAGCAGTTCTTC. Protein: CASILSGRGGADYNEQFF.

Of note for this clonotype: A junction boundary mismatches the germline segment, possibly from a read error. The genes are TRBV7-2 and TRBJ2-1; 8 bases match TRBD1. This CDR3 has 15 amino acids. Germline CDR1 and CDR2: SGHTA and FQGNSA. CDR3: CASSPGWMRNHRGIF. The CDR3 DNA reads as TGTGCCAGCAGCCCCGGCTGGATGAGAAACCACAGGGGGATCTTC.